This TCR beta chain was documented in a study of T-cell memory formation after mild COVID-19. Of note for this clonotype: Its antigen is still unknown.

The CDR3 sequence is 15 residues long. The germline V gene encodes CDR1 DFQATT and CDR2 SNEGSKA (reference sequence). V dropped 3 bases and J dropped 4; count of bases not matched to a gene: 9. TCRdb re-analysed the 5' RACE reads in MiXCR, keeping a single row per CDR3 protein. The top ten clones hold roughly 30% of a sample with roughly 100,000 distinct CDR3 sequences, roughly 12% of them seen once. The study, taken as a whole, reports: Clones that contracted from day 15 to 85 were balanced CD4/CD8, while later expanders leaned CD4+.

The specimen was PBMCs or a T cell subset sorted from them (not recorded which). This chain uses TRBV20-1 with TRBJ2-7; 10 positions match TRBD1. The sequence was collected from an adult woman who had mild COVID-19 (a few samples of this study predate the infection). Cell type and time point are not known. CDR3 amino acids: CSARSPGTGDYEQYF. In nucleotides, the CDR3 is TGCAGTGCTAGGTCGCCCGGGACAGGGGATTACGAGCAGTACTTC.